This T cell receptor beta chain was identified in a study of a mutant IDH1 vaccine in newly diagnosed glioma. As for the study in general: Among treated patients, about 60% were male and around 40% female, and mean age was about 41 years. Visits designated V12 and V13 were conducted at weeks 35 and 47, respectively. The study, taken as a whole, reports: Top-clonotype changes in peripheral T cells seemed unrelated to pseudoprogression. Vaccination induced immune responses in roughly 93% of patients.

Germline values: CDR1 SGHRS, CDR2 YFSETQ. The CDR3 covers 14 residues. V dropped 0 bases and J dropped 0 bases, with 6 bases sitting between them. Time point here: week 35, safety follow-up. Every vaccination contained 300 ug of the mutant IDH1 20-mer peptide and was paired with topical imiquimod. In regard to this clone: Its antigen is not identified.

Clones were read by immunoSEQ multiplex PCR, and TCRdb kept only the in-frame ones, dropping some. This repertoire shows just over 65,000 clones, 84% found once; its top ten account for approximately 12%. The source material was PBMCs, sampled from a glioma patient whose treatment included an IDH1 peptide vaccine. This receptor was identified in a man younger than 35 with glioma. The V gene is TRBV5-1, the J gene TRBJ1-2, with D tentatively TRBD1 (5 bases). The CDR3 coding sequence is TGCGCCAGCAGCTTGGTAGGGGCTAACTATGGCTACACCTTC. It specifies CASSLVGANYGYTF.